This TCR beta chain was retrieved from a study of OX40 agonist ivuxolimab in advanced cancers. Germline lookup yields CDR1 SGDLS and CDR2 YYNGEE. The length of the CDR3 is 15 residues. The V and J ends lost 0 bases and 4 bases, in that order; junction bases with no gene match: 6. Sequenced by immunoSEQ multiplex PCR; TCRdb stores in-frame clones only, minus some. The sample shows 90,000 to 100,000 clones, 70% to 90% of them seen only once. The receptor was isolated from an adult with an advanced solid tumor such as melanoma, head and neck, liver or kidney cancer. The sample consisted of CD4+ or CD8+ T cells sorted from blood, taken in a trial of the OX40 agonist ivuxolimab. V usage is TRBV9 and J usage is TRBJ2-7; 8 positions agree with TRBD1. The CDR3 DNA sequence: TGTGCCAGCAGCGTAGGGGCAGGGGGCGCGTACGAGCAGTACTTC. Translation gives CASSVGAGGAYEQYF.